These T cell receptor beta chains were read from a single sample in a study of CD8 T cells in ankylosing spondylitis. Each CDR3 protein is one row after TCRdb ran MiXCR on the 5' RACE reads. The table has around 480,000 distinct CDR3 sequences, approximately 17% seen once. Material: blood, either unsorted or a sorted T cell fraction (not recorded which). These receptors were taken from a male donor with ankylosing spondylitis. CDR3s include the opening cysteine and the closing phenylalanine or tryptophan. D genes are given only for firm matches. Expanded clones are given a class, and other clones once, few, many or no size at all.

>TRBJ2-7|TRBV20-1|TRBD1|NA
CSARSTGLYEQYF
TGCAGTGCTAGGTCGACAGGGTTGTACGAGCAGTACTTC
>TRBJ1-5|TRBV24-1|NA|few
CATSAGGIGQPQHF
TGTGCCACCAGTGCCGGCGGGATTGGGCAGCCCCAGCATTTT
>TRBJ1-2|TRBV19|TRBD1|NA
CASSTGDRGGGYTF
TGTGCCAGTAGTACGGGCGACAGGGGAGGTGGCTACACCTTC
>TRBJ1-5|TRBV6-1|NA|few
CASTRSVSSNQPQHF
TGTGCCAGCACCAGATCGGTGAGCAGCAATCAGCCCCAGCATTTT
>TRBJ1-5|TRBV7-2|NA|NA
CASSLYGGGNQPQHF
TGTGCCAGCAGCTTATACGGAGGAGGGAATCAGCCCCAGCATTTT
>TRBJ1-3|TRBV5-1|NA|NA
CASSLVTGSSGNTIYF
TGCGCCAGCAGCTTGGTCACAGGCAGCTCTGGAAACACCATATATTTT
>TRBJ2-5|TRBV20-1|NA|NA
CSAREAGVGFGTQYF
TGCAGTGCTAGAGAGGCGGGTGTCGGGTTCGGGACCCAGTACTTC
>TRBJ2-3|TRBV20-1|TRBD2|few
CSARDFRTSGGSTDTQYF
TGCAGTGCTAGAGATTTCCGGACTAGCGGAGGGTCCACAGATACGCAGTATTTT
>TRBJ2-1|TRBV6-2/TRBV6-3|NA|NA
CASRDYRSYNEQFF
TGTGCCAGCAGAGACTATCGCTCCTACAATGAGCAGTTCTTC
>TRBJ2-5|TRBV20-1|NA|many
CSAFPRARQETQYF
TGCAGTGCTTTCCCTCGGGCTAGACAAGAGACCCAGTACTTC
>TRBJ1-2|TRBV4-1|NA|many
CASSQGTLTAGVGYGYTF
TGCGCCAGCAGCCAAGGGACACTAACCGCCGGCGTGGGCTATGGCTACACCTTC
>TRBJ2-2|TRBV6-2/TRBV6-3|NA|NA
CASSTRRLKTGELFF
TGTGCCAGCAGTACCAGGAGGCTTAAAACCGGGGAGCTGTTTTTT
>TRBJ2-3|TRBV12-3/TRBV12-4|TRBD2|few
CASSLTRTSGRDTQYF
TGTGCCAGCAGTTTAACCAGGACTAGCGGGAGGGATACGCAGTATTTT
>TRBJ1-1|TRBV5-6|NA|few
CASALRRGIVTEAFF
TGTGCCAGCGCACTTCGGCGCGGAATCGTCACTGAAGCTTTCTTT
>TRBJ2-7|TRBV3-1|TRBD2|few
CASSRGPGEGYEQYF
TGTGCCAGCAGCCGCGGGCCGGGGGAGGGCTACGAGCAGTACTTC
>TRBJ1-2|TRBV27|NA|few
CASSLSPGPPYNYGYTF
TGTGCCAGCAGTTTATCCCCAGGGCCCCCATATAACTATGGCTACACCTTC
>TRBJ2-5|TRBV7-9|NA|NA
CASSSRDGGVGTQYF
TGTGCCAGCAGCTCCCGGGACGGTGGGGTCGGGACCCAGTACTTC
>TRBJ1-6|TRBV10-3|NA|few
CAITLANNSPLHF
TGTGCCATCACCCTGGCGAATAATTCACCCCTCCACTTT
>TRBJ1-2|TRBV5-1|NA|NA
CASSPGDLLGSGYTF
TGCGCCAGCAGCCCGGGCGACCTTTTGGGGAGTGGCTACACCTTC
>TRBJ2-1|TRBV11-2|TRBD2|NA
CASSLNGGTVNEQFF
TGTGCCAGCAGCCTAAACGGGGGGACGGTCAATGAGCAGTTCTTC
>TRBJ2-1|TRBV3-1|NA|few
CASSPRMGQGKGNEQFF
TGTGCCAGCAGCCCCCGTATGGGGCAGGGCAAGGGAAATGAGCAGTTCTTC
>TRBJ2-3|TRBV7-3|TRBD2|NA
CASSLNRPGGRGTDTQYF
TGTGCCAGCAGCTTAAATCGGCCGGGAGGAAGGGGTACAGATACGCAGTATTTT
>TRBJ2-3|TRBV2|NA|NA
CASSRGGLPTDTQYF
TGTGCCAGCAGCAGAGGGGGACTCCCCACAGATACGCAGTATTTT
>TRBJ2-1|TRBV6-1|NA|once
CASTWGRFRWSEATNEQFF
TGTGCCAGCACCTGGGGGAGATTTAGGTGGTCGGAGGCGACTAATGAGCAGTTCTTC
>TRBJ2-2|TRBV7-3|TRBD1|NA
CASSARQGASTGELFF
TGTGCCAGCAGCGCCCGACAGGGGGCGAGCACCGGGGAGCTGTTTTTT
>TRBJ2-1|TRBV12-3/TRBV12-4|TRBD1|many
CASSFGTGAINEQFF
TGTGCCAGCAGTTTTGGGACAGGGGCAATCAATGAGCAGTTCTTC
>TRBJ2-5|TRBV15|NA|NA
CATSRDLSGQETQYF
TGTGCCACCAGCAGAGACCTCAGCGGGCAAGAGACCCAGTACTTC
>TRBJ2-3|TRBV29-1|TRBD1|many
CSAGAADRAEDTQYF
TGCAGCGCTGGGGCCGCGGACAGGGCTGAAGATACGCAGTATTTT
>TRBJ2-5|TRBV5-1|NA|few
CASRRQTQETQYF
TGCGCCAGCAGACGGCAGACTCAAGAGACCCAGTACTTC
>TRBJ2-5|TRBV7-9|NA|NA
CASRAVDRGAETQYF
TGTGCCAGCAGAGCGGTAGACCGGGGCGCAGAGACCCAGTACTTC
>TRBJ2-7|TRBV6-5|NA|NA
CASSYSDGPPYEQYF
TGTGCCAGCAGTTACTCCGACGGACCCCCGTACGAGCAGTACTTC
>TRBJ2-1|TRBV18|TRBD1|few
CASSPELLTGNEQFF
TGTGCCAGCTCACCAGAACTATTGACAGGGAATGAGCAGTTCTTC
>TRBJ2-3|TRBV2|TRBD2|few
CASSASGGGADTQYF
TGTGCCAGCAGTGCAAGCGGGGGAGGTGCAGATACGCAGTATTTT
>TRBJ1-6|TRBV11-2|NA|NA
CASSSGGRDSPLHF
TGTGCCAGCAGCTCTGGGGGTAGGGATTCACCCCTCCACTTT
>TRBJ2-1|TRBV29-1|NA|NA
CSVEDRDLSTYNEQFF
TGCAGCGTTGAAGATCGGGACCTTAGTACCTACAATGAGCAGTTCTTC
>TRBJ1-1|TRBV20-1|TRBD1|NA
CSAETGGAFF
TGCAGTGCAGAGACAGGGGGAGCTTTCTTT
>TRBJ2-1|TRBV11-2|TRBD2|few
CASSLDPRASGADYNEQFF
TGTGCCAGCAGCTTAGACCCTCGGGCTAGCGGGGCTGACTACAATGAGCAGTTCTTC
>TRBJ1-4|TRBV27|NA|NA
CASNPSGRGNEKLFF
TGTGCCAGCAATCCTTCGGGAAGGGGTAATGAAAAACTGTTTTTT
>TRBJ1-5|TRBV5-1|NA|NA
CASSSQNQPQHF
TGCGCCAGCAGCTCCCAGAATCAGCCCCAGCATTTT
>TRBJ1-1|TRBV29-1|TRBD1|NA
CSAQGPGMNTEAFF
TGCAGCGCACAGGGGCCGGGAATGAACACTGAAGCTTTCTTT
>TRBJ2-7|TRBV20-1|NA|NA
CSARDRWGTEEQYF
TGCAGTGCTAGAGATCGATGGGGGACCGAAGAGCAGTACTTC
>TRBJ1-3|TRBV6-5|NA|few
CASSYQGGSSGNTIYF
TGTGCCAGCAGTTATCAAGGGGGGAGCTCTGGAAACACCATATATTTT
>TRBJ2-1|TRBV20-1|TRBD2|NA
CSARGGGASYNEQFF
TGCAGTGCTAGGGGCGGGGGGGCCTCCTACAATGAGCAGTTCTTC
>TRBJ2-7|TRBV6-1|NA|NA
CASSEAPADSYEQYF
TGTGCCAGCAGTGAAGCGCCAGCGGACTCCTACGAGCAGTACTTC
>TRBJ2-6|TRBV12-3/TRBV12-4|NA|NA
CASSARANVLTF
TGTGCCAGCAGTGCCCGGGCCAACGTCCTGACTTTC
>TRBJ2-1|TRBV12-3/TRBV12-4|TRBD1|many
CASTPSGDRVDNEQFF
TGTGCCAGCACCCCCTCGGGGGACAGGGTCGACAATGAGCAGTTCTTC
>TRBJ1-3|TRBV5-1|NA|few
CASSLATGSLSGNTIYF
TGCGCCAGCAGCTTGGCCACCGGGAGTCTCTCTGGAAACACCATATATTTT
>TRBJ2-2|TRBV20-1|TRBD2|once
CSARTSGRLGELFF
TGCAGTGCTCGGACTAGCGGGAGACTCGGGGAGCTGTTTTTT
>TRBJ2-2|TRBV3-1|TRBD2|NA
CASSHGLAGGPGTGELFF
TGTGCCAGCAGCCACGGACTAGCGGGGGGGCCCGGCACCGGGGAGCTGTTTTTT
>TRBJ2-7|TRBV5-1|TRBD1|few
CASSSQSPGTATIFYEQYF
TGCGCCAGCAGCTCGCAAAGTCCCGGGACAGCGACGATATTCTACGAGCAGTACTTC
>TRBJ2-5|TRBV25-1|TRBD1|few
CASSARDSKETQYF
TGTGCCAGCAGTGCTCGGGACAGCAAAGAGACCCAGTACTTC
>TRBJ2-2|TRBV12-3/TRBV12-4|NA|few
CASSTAETGELFF
TGTGCCAGCAGTACCGCAGAGACCGGGGAGCTGTTTTTT
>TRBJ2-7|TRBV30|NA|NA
CAWSLNTGSGTYEQYF
TGTGCCTGGAGTCTAAACACAGGGTCTGGGACCTACGAGCAGTACTTC
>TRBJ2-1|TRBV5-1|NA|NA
CASSRGANPYNEQFF
TGCGCCAGCAGCCGGGGGGCCAATCCGTACAATGAGCAGTTCTTC
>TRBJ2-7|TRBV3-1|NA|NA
CASSQDYNPGNEQYF
TGTGCCAGCAGCCAAGATTACAATCCCGGTAACGAGCAGTACTTC
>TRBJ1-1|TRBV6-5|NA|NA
CASSYLGGAGTEAFF
TGTGCCAGCAGTTATTTGGGGGGCGCGGGCACTGAAGCTTTCTTT
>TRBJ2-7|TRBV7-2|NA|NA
CASSLVENYEQYF
TGTGCCAGCAGCTTAGTGGAGAACTACGAGCAGTACTTC
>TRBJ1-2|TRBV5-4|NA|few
CASSLGGMGGYTF
TGTGCCAGCAGCTTGGGGGGAATGGGTGGCTACACCTTC